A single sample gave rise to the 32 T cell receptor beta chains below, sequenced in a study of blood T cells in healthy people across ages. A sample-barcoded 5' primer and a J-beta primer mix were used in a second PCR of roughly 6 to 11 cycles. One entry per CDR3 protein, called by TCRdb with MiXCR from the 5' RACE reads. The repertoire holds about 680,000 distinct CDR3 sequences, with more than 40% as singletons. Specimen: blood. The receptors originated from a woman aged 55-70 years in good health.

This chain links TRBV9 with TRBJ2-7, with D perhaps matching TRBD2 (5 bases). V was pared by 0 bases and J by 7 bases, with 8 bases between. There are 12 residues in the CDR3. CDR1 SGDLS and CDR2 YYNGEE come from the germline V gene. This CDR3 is CASSVAGKEQYF. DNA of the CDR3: TGTGCCAGCAGCGTAGCCGGGAAGGAGCAGTACTTC.

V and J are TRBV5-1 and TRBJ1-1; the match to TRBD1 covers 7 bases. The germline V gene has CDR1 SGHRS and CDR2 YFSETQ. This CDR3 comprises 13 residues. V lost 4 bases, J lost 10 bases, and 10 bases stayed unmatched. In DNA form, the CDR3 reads TGCGCCAGCAGCCTCCCCCGACAGGGTGCAGCTTTCTTT. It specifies CASSLPRQGAAFF.

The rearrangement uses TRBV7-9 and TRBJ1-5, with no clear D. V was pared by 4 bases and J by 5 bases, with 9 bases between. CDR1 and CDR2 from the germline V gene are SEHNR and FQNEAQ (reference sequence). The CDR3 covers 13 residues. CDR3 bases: TGTGCCAGCAGCTCGGACGGGTATCAGCCCCAGCATTTT. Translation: CASSSDGYQPQHF.

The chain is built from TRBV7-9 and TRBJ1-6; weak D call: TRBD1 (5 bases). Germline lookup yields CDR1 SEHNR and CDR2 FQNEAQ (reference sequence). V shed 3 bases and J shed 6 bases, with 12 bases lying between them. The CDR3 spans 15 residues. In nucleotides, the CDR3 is TGTGCCAGCAGCTTGAGGGGTTTCACTAATTCACCCCTCCACTTT. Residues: CASSLRGFTNSPLHF. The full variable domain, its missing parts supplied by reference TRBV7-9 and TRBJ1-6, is DTGVSQNPRHKITKRGQNVTFRCDPISEHNRLYWYRQTLGQGPEFLTYFQNEAQLEKSRLLSDRFSAERPKGSFSTLEIQRTEQGDSAMYLCASSLRGFTNSPLHFGNGTRLTVT.

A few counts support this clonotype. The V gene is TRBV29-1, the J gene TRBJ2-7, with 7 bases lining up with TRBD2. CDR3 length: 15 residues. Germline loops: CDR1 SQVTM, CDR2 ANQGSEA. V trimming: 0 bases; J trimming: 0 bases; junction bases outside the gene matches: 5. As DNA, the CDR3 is TGCAGCGTTGAAGATGGGAGGGTAGGCTCCTACGAGCAGTACTTC. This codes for CSVEDGRVGSYEQYF.

CDR3 DNA sequence: TGTGCCAGCAGCGCCGGGGGTGGGCAGTTCTCCTACAATGAGCAGTTCTTC. Protein sequence: CASSAGGGQFSYNEQFF. The chain combines TRBV7-2 with TRBJ2-1, with TRBD2 as a possible D gene (6 bases). Trimming took 5 bases from V and 0 from J, leaving 17 bases between them. From germline, CDR1 is SGHTA and CDR2 FQGNSA. The CDR3 covers 17 residues.

CDR3 DNA sequence: TGTGCCAGCAGCTACCCAACTGGCGAGCAGTACTTC. Its translation is CASSYPTGEQYF. The J gene is TRBJ2-7, the V gene TRBV7-2; D call uncertain. This CDR3 has 12 amino acids. Germline-derived CDR1 and CDR2 are SGHTA and FQGNSA. The V gene lost 4 bases and the J gene lost 6 bases, with 10 bases spanning the gap.

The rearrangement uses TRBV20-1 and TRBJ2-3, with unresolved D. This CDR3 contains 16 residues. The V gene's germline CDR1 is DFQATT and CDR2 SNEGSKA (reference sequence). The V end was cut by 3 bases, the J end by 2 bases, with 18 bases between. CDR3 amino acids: CSARLHLPGNTDTQYF. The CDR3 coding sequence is TGCAGTGCTAGGCTTCATTTACCTGGAAACACAGATACGCAGTATTTT.

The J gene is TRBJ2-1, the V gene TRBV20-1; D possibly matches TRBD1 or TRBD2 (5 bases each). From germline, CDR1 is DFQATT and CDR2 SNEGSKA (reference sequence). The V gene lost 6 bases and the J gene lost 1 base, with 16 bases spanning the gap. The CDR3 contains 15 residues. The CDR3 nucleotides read TGCAGTGCCCGTAGTGGGGACGGTTCCTACAATGAGCAGTTCTTC. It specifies CSARSGDGSYNEQFF.

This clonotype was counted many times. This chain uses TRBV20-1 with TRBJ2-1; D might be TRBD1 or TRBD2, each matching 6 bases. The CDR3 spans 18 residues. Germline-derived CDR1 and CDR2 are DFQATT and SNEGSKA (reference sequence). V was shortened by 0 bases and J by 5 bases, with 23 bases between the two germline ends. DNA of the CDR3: TGCAGTGCTAGAGATCTACGGGGGCGAACAGAAGAAAACAATGAGCAGTTCTTC. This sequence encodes CSARDLRGRTEENNEQFF.

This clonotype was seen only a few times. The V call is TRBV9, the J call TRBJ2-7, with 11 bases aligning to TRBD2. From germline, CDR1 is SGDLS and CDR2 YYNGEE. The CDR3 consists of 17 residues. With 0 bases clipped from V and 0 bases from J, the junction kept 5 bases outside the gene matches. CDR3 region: CASSVGLAGGSSYEQYF. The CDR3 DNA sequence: TGTGCCAGCAGCGTAGGGCTAGCGGGAGGAAGCTCCTACGAGCAGTACTTC. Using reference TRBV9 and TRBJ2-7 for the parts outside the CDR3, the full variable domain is DSGVTQTPKHLITATGQRVTLRCSPRSGDLSVYWYQQSLDQGLQFLIQYYNGEERAKGNILERFSAQQFPDLHSELNLSSLELGDSALYFCASSVGLAGGSSYEQYFGPGTRLTVT.

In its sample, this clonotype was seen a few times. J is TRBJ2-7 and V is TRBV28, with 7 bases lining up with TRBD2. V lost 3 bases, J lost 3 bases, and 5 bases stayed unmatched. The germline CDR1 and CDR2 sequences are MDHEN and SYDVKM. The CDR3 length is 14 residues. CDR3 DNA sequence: TGTGCCAGCAGTTTCCCCCGCGGGGGCTACGAGCAGTACTTC. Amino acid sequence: CASSFPRGGYEQYF.

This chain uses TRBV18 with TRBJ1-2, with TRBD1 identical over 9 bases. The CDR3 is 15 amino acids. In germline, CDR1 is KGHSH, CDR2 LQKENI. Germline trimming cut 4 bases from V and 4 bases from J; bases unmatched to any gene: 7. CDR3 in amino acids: CASSLTPGQGYGYTF. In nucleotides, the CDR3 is TGTGCCAGCTCACTCACTCCGGGACAGGGCTATGGCTACACCTTC. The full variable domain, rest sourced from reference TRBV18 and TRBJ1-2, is NAGVMQNPRHLVRRRGQEARLRCSPMKGHSHVYWYRQLPEEGLKFMVYLQKENIIDESGMPKERFSAEFPKEGPSILRIQQVVRGDSAAYFCASSLTPGQGYGYTFGSGTRLTVV.

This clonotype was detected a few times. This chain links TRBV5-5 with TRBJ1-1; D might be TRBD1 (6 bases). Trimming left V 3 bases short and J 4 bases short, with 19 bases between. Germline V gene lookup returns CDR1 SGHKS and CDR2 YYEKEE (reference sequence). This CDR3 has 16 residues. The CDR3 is CASSSLKQAGATEAFF. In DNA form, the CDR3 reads TGTGCCAGCAGCTCCCTAAAACAGGCGGGGGCCACTGAAGCTTTCTTT.

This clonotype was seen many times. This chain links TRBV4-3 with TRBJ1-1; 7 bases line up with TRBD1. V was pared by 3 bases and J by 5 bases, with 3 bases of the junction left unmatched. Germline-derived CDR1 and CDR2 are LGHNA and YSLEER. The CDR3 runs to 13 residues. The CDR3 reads CASSQTGRTEAFF. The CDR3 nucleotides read TGCGCCAGCAGCCAGACAGGGAGGACTGAAGCTTTCTTT.

As DNA, the CDR3 is TGCAGTGCTAGAGATTTCGTAGACAGCACCTACGAGCAGTACTTC. Its protein product is CSARDFVDSTYEQYF. V gene TRBV20-1 combines with J gene TRBJ2-7; D perhaps matches TRBD1 (5 bases). The CDR3 extends over 15 amino acids. V dropped 0 bases and J dropped 2 bases, with 14 bases sitting between them. CDR1 and CDR2 from the germline V gene are DFQATT and SNEGSKA (reference sequence).

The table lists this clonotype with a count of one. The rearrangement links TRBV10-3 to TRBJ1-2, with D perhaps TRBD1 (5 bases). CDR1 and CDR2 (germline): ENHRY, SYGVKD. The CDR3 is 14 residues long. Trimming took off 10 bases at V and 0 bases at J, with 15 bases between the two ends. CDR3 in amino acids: CATIQEQANYGYTF. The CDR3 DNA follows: TGTGCCACCATTCAAGAACAGGCTAACTATGGCTACACCTTC.

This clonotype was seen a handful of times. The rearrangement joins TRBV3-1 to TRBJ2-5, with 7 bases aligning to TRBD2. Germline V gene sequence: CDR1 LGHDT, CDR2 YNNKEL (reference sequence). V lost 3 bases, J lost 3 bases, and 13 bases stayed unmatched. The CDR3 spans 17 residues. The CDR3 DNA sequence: TGTGCCAGCAGCCATGAAAGGACCGGGGGGATTGAAGAGACCCAGTACTTC. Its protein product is CASSHERTGGIEETQYF.

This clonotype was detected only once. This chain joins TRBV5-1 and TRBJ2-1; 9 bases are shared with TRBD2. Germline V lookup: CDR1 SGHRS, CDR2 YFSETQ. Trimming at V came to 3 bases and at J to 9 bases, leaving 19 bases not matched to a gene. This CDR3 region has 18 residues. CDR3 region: CASSSLTLAGVGRSEQFF. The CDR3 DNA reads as TGCGCCAGCAGCTCGTTAACATTAGCGGGAGTAGGGCGCAGTGAGCAGTTCTTC.

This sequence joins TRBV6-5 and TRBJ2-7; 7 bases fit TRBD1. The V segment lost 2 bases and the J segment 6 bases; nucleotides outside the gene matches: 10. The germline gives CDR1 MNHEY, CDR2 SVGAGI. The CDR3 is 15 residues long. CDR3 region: CASSYGGTVASEQYF. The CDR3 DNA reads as TGTGCCAGCAGTTACGGTGGGACAGTCGCCTCCGAGCAGTACTTC.

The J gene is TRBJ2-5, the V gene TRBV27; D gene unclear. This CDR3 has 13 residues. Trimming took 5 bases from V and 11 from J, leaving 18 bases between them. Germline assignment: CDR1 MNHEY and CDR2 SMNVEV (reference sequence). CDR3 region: CASSPQATDTQYF. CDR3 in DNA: TGTGCCAGCAGTCCCCAGGCCACAGATACGCAGTACTTC.

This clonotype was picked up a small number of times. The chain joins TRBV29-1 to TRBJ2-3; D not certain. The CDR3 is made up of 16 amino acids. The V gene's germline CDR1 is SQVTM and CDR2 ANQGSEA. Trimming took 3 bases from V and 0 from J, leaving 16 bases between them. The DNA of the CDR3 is TGCAGCGTTGAGTTACAGCCGAAGACTAGCACAGATACGCAGTATTTT. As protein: CSVELQPKTSTDTQYF.

CDR3 nucleotide sequence: TGTGCCAGTCGCCAGCGGAGCTCCTACAATGAGCAGTTCTTC. Protein product: CASRQRSSYNEQFF. The J gene is TRBJ2-1, the V gene TRBV6-5; possibly TRBD2 for D (5 bases). Trimming took off 9 bases at V and 0 bases at J, with 12 bases between the two ends. CDR1 is MNHEY, CDR2 SVGAGI, per germline. This CDR3 spans 14 amino acids.

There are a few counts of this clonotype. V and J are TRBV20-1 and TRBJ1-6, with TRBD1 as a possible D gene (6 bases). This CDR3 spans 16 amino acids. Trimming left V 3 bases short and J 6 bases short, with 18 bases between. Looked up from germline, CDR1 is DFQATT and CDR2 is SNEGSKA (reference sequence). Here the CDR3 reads CSASGTTGMGNSPLHF. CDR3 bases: TGCAGTGCTAGCGGAACCACAGGGATGGGTAATTCACCCCTCCACTTT.

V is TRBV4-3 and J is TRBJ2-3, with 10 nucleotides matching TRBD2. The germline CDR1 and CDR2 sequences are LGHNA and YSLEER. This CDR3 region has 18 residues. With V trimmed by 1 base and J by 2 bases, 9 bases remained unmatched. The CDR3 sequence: CASSQGPSGRSHTDTQYF. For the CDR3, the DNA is TGCGCCAGCAGCCAAGGTCCTAGCGGGAGATCCCACACAGATACGCAGTATTTT.

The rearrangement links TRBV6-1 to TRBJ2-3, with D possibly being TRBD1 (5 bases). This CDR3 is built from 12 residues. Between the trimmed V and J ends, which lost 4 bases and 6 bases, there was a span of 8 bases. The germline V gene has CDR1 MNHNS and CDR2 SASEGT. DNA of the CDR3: TGTGCCAGCAGTGGTAAGGGGGATACGCAGTATTTT. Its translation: CASSGKGDTQYF.

For the CDR3, the DNA is TGTGCCAGCTCACCACGCCCAACAGGATACAATGAGCAGTTCTTC. Encoded protein: CASSPRPTGYNEQFF. The V gene is TRBV18, the J gene TRBJ2-1; possibly TRBD1 for D (5 bases). Germline-derived CDR1 and CDR2 are KGHSH and LQKENI. The CDR3 is 15 amino acids. V was shortened by 1 base and J by 4 bases, with 11 bases between the two germline ends.

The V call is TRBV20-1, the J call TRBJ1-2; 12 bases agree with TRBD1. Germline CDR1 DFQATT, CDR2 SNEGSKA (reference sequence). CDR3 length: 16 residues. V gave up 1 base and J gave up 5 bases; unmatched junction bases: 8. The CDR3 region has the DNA TGCAGTGCTAGAGCTGGGACAGGGGGCAGGGGTTATGGCTACACCTTC. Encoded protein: CSARAGTGGRGYGYTF.

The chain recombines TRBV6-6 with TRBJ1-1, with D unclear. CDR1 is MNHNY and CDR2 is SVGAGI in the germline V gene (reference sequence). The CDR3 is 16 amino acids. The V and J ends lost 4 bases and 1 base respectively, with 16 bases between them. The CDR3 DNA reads TGTGCCAGCAGTTCCCGGGCCAAGGCGGGGAACACTGAAGCTTTCTTT. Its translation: CASSSRAKAGNTEAFF.

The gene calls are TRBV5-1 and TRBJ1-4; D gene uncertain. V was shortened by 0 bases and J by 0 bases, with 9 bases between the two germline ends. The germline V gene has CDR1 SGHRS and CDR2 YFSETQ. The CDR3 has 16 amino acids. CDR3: CASSLGSSATNEKLFF. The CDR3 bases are TGCGCCAGCAGCTTGGGGAGCTCTGCAACTAATGAAAAACTGTTTTTT.

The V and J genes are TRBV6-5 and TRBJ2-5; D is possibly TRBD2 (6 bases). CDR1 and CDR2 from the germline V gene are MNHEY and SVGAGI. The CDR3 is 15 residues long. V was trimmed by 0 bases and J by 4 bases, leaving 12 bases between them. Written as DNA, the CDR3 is TGTGCCAGCAGTTACTCAGGAGGGGAAGGAGAGACCCAGTACTTC. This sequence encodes CASSYSGGEGETQYF.

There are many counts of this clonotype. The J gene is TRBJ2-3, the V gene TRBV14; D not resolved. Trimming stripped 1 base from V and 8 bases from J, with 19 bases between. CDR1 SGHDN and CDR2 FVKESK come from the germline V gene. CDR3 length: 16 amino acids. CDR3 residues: CASSQATSLTSSTQYF. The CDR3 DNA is TGTGCCAGCAGCCAAGCGACGAGCCTCACCTCGAGTACGCAGTATTTT.